These 7 T cell receptor beta chains were all obtained from the same sample, sequenced in a study of breast tumors, draining lymph nodes, adjacent tissues (dated by TCRdb to about 2016). Lymph node samples came from the axillary draining lymph nodes of breast cancer patients. The method behind the library was multiplex PCR. TCRdb lists the instrument as Illumina HiSeq 2000. Using fastp trimming at Q25 and MiXCR clonotype assembly, TCRdb reanalyzed the public sequencing data and kept in-frame beta chains. CDR3 protein sequences are deduplicated, and each keeps its most common genes and DNA. In this sample the table shows hundreds of thousands of distinct CDR3 sequences, about a third of which occur a single time. 1.1% to 1.5% of the sample is in the top ten clones. The sample consisted of axillary lymph node tissue. These receptors originate from a female donor with breast cancer. Some clones in this sample may be carry-over from other donors' samples.

Many counts were recorded for this clonotype. This sequence joins TRBV12-5 and TRBJ2-2; 11 bases fit TRBD2. Germline CDR1 is LGHNT and CDR2 is FRNRAP. With 6 bases clipped from V and 1 base from J, the junction kept 4 bases outside the gene matches. This CDR3 region has 16 residues. CDR3 loop: CASGPGLAGNTGELFF. Here the CDR3 DNA reads TGTGCTAGTGGACCTGGACTAGCGGGGAACACCGGGGAGCTGTTTTTT.

The table lists this clonotype with many counts. The chain recombines TRBV12-3 or TRBV12-4 with TRBJ2-7; 7 bases match TRBD2. This CDR3 comprises 14 residues. The ends lost 2 bases at V and 2 bases at J; junction bases unmatched: 3. The CDR3 loop is CASSLSGGPYEQYF. CDR3 sequence (DNA): TGTGCCAGCAGTTTATCGGGAGGTCCCTACGAGCAGTACTTC.

Many counts were recorded for this clonotype. This sequence joins TRBV30 and TRBJ2-7, with 7 bases that match TRBD1. The CDR3 extends over 14 amino acids. Losses at the gene ends were 2 bases for V and 3 bases for J; bases not matched to a gene: 7. Germline CDR1 GTSNPN, CDR2 SVGIG (reference sequence). The CDR3 DNA sequence: TGTGCCTGGAGTACGGGACAGACGAACTACGAGCAGTACTTC. Translating gives CAWSTGQTNYEQYF.

This clonotype was observed many times. The chain recombines TRBV19 with TRBJ2-7, with D tentatively TRBD1 (5 bases). This CDR3 is 16 amino acids long. Trimming pared 4 bases from V and 2 bases from J, leaving 18 bases between. Looked up from germline, CDR1 is LNHDA and CDR2 is SQIVND (reference sequence). CDR3 nucleotide sequence: TGTGCCAGTAGTAGAAACGTACAGGCACCCCCCTACGAGCAGTACTTC. It translates to CASSRNVQAPPYEQYF. Full variable domain (remainder filled in from reference TRBV19 and TRBJ2-7): DGGITQSPKYLFRKEGQNVTLSCEQNLNHDAMYWYRQDPGQGLRLIYYSQIVNDFQKGDIAEGYSVSREKKESFPLTVTSAQKNPTAFYLCASSRNVQAPPYEQYFGPGTRLTVT.

This clonotype has ten or more counts. The chain is built from TRBV11-3 and TRBJ2-1, with no clear D. Trimming took 2 bases from V and 8 from J, leaving 10 bases between them. Germline lookup yields CDR1 SGHNT and CDR2 YENEEA. The CDR3 spans 13 residues. The CDR3 bases are TGTGCCAGCAGCTTAAACGAGTATTATGAGCAGTTCTTC. Its translation: CASSLNEYYEQFF.

Many counts were recorded for this clonotype. The chain uses TRBV20-1 and TRBJ2-1; 12 bases align to TRBD2. Germline V gene lookup returns CDR1 DFQATT and CDR2 SNEGSKA (reference sequence). CDR3 length: 14 residues. With V trimmed by 5 bases and J by 4 bases, 3 bases remained unmatched. CDR3 in amino acids: CSAPSGRGYNEQFF. In DNA, the CDR3 is TGCAGTGCTCCTAGCGGGAGGGGGTACAATGAGCAGTTCTTC.

Ten or more counts support this clonotype. This chain joins TRBV4-2 and TRBJ2-7; 11 nucleotides agree with TRBD2. The CDR3 spans 18 residues. The germline CDR1 and CDR2 sequences are LGHNA and YNFKEQ. V lost 0 bases and J lost 3; bases outside the gene matches: 10. The CDR3 sequence: CASSQEGLAAGGVYEQYF. The CDR3 DNA sequence: TGTGCCAGCAGCCAAGAGGGACTAGCGGCGGGGGGTGTCTACGAGCAGTACTTC.